This T cell receptor beta chain was identified in a study of CD4 T cells in relation to SARS-CoV-2 and coronaviruses. With regard to this clone: Its antigen is unidentified.

This CDR3 comprises 11 residues. The V and J ends lost 0 bases and 4 bases respectively, with 3 bases between them. In germline, CDR1 is DFQATT, CDR2 SNEGSKA (reference sequence). Sequenced by immunoSEQ multiplex PCR; TCRdb stores in-frame clones only, minus some. This sample has about 36,000 clones; about 86% occur once, and the top ten carry 5.5% to 8.5%. The clonotype was recovered from an adult with COVID-19. The chain uses TRBV20-1 and TRBJ2-5; D call uncertain. Input material: naive CD4+ T cells from PBMCs, cultured in vitro. Subset defined: naive CD4+ T cells isolated by negative enrichment. CDR3 bases: TGCAGTGCTAGAGATCGAGAGACCCAGTACTTC. Encoded protein: CSARDRETQYF.